This record covers a single T cell receptor (beta chain). Source study methods: Nucleated cell number was recorded as an estimate derived from reference gene primer amplification. TCRdb's table, derived via immunoSEQ multiplex PCR, lists solely in-frame clones and lacks some. D and trimming were read from the DNA, whereas the V and J calls and clone size are those reported in that table. The data hold 150,000 to 200,000 clones, with more than 90% observed a single time. The CDR3 covers 15 residues. V trimming: 3 bases; J trimming: 8 bases; junction bases outside the gene matches: 3. Germline V gene lookup returns CDR1 SGDLS and CDR2 YYNGEE. This record comes from a study of blood T cell repertoires in COVID-19. Background on the study: Acute-phase and convalescent COVID-19 samples originated in the United States, Italy and Spain. T cells, B-cell-depleted T cells, or PBMCs supplied cDNA or gDNA.

The TCR was taken from a man aged 45-65 years with acute or convalescent COVID-19. The sample taken for sequencing was peripheral blood. This chain connects TRBV9 to TRBJ2-1, with 15 bases lining up with TRBD2. The CDR3 nucleotides read TGTGCCAGCAGCGCGGGACTAGCGGGGGGTCATGAGCAGTTCTTC. Its protein product is CASSAGLAGGHEQFF. The full variable domain, rest sourced from reference TRBV9 and TRBJ2-1, is DSGVTQTPKHLITATGQRVTLRCSPRSGDLSVYWYQQSLDQGLQFLIQYYNGEERAKGNILERFSAQQFPDLHSELNLSSLELGDSALYFCASSAGLAGGHEQFFGPGTRLTVL.